One sample yielded the 26 T cell receptor beta chains listed below, sequenced in a study of immune evolution from preneoplasia to lung adenocarcinoma. TCRdb's table, derived via immunoSEQ multiplex PCR, lists solely in-frame clones and lacks some. The sample shows approximately 9,700 clones, more than 75% of them seen only once. Specimen: FFPE minimally invasive lung adenocarcinoma tissue. The source of these receptors is a person aged 65 to 85 with lung adenocarcinoma.

The V gene is TRBV19, the J gene TRBJ2-1, with D maybe TRBD2 (7 bases). Trimming shortened V by 2 bases and J by 1 base, and 18 bases separated the two germline ends. This CDR3 has 18 amino acids. Looked up from germline, CDR1 is LNHDA and CDR2 is SQIVND (reference sequence). The CDR3 coding sequence is TGTGCCAGTAGTATACGCCCGGGAGGAGGGGGGTCCTACAATGAGCAGTTCTTC. Encoded protein: CASSIRPGGGGSYNEQFF.

J is TRBJ2-3 and V is TRBV7-3; no definite D call. The CDR3 covers 14 residues. Between the trimmed V and J ends, which lost 3 bases and 1 base, there was a span of 8 bases. Per germline, CDR1 SGHTA and CDR2 FQGTGA. In DNA, the CDR3 is TGTGCCAGCAGCTTCGGCACACGCACAGATACGCAGTATTTT. Translated, it gives CASSFGTRTDTQYF.

V is TRBV10-1 and J is TRBJ1-1, with 8 bases fitting TRBD1. The CDR3 is 17 amino acids. The V gene's germline CDR1 is WNHNN and CDR2 SYGVQD (reference sequence). V lost 6 bases to trimming and J lost 7 bases; unmatched junction nucleotides: 19. The CDR3 coding sequence is TGCGCCAGCAGCGCCGGACAGGGAGGGAATTTGGCAGTTGAAGCTTTCTTT. It codes for CASSAGQGGNLAVEAFF.

The V gene is TRBV5-4, the J gene TRBJ2-1; 8 nucleotides agree with TRBD2. Per germline, CDR1 SGHNT and CDR2 YYREEE (reference sequence). There are 15 residues in the CDR3. With V trimmed by 1 base and J by 8 bases, 8 bases remained unmatched. Here the CDR3 reads CASSLNSGGPDEQFF. CDR3 coding DNA: TGTGCCAGCAGCTTGAATTCGGGAGGGCCGGATGAGCAGTTCTTC.

The rearrangement joins TRBV5-1 to TRBJ1-4; D remains ambiguous. The CDR3 totals 13 residues. Deletions cut 3 bases from V and 7 bases from J, with 10 bases between. CDR1 SGHRS and CDR2 YFSETQ come from the germline V gene. The chain's CDR3 is CASSWGEGEKLFF. In DNA, the CDR3 is TGCGCCAGCAGCTGGGGAGAAGGTGAAAAACTGTTTTTT.

In this sample, this clone turned up a few times. V usage is TRBV6-6 and J usage is TRBJ1-5; D unclear. The CDR3 runs to 15 residues. Germline CDR1 reads MNHNY; CDR2 reads SVGAGI (reference sequence). V lost 5 bases and J 2 bases, leaving 13 bases between the germline ends. The CDR3 is CASSLPHGGNQPQHF. The CDR3 DNA reads as TGTGCCAGCAGTCTCCCACACGGAGGCAATCAGCCCCAGCATTTT.

This clone has only a few counts. This sequence joins TRBV28 and TRBJ2-4, with D perhaps given as TRBD1 or TRBD2 (6 bases each). Deletions cut 10 bases from V and 3 bases from J, with 16 bases between. The germline V gene has CDR1 MDHEN and CDR2 SYDVKM. This CDR3 comprises 14 residues. In nucleotides, the CDR3 is TGTGCCATTGGAGGGGGAGAGGGCAAAAACATTCAGTACTTC. Encoded protein: CAIGGGEGKNIQYF.

This chain connects TRBV7-9 to TRBJ2-3, with D perhaps TRBD2 (7 bases). The CDR3 is made up of 17 amino acids. Germline lookup yields CDR1 SEHNR and CDR2 FQNEAQ (reference sequence). Between the trimmed V and J ends, which lost 1 base and 0 bases, there was a span of 14 bases. The CDR3 spells CASSLERGGFSTDTQYF. The CDR3, as DNA: TGTGCCAGCAGCTTAGAGAGGGGGGGTTTTAGCACAGATACGCAGTATTTT.

This clone was observed a handful of times. V is TRBV7-9 and J is TRBJ2-7, with a weak D call TRBD1 (6 bases). The germline V gene has CDR1 SEHNR and CDR2 FQNEAQ (reference sequence). This CDR3 is 13 amino acids long. The germline V and J ends were trimmed by 1 base and 7 bases, with 11 bases remaining between them. As DNA, the CDR3 is TGTGCCAGCAGCTTAGTCCAGGGGACGGAGCAGTACTTC. Translating gives CASSLVQGTEQYF.

This clone turned up a few times. The chain links TRBV12-5 to TRBJ1-4; possible D gene TRBD1, 5 bases. Trimming stripped 5 bases from V and 10 bases from J, with 11 bases between. The germline gives CDR1 LGHNT, CDR2 FRNRAP. This CDR3 region has 12 residues. CDR3 residues: CASGLGTGKLFF. In DNA form, the CDR3 reads TGTGCTAGTGGTCTTGGGACTGGAAAACTGTTTTTT.

The chain employs TRBV5-1 and TRBJ2-1; 9 nucleotides match TRBD2. Germline CDR1 SGHRS, CDR2 YFSETQ. The CDR3 length is 17 residues. Trimming took 4 bases from V and 0 from J; bases not matched to a gene: 8. CDR3 nucleotide sequence: TGCGCCAGCAGCGCGGGAGGGGGGCTCTCCTCCTACAATGAGCAGTTCTTC. Its translation: CASSAGGGLSSYNEQFF.

The rearrangement uses TRBV6-6 and TRBJ1-2, with 9 bases aligning to TRBD1. Germline V gene lookup returns CDR1 MNHNY and CDR2 SVGAGI (reference sequence). CDR3 length: 16 amino acids. V lost 7 bases to trimming and J lost 8 bases; unmatched junction nucleotides: 17. The CDR3 loop is CASTTQPGQGGGGYTF. The CDR3 DNA reads as TGTGCCAGCACCACCCAACCGGGACAGGGCGGGGGCGGCTACACCTTC.

This rearrangement joins TRBV30 to TRBJ1-3; TRBD1 matches 7 bases. Trimming cost V 3 bases and J 4 bases; bases outside gene matches: 6. Germline-derived CDR1 and CDR2 are GTSNPN and SVGIG (reference sequence). The CDR3 sequence is 14 residues long. The chain's CDR3 is CAWSRQGLGNTIYF. The CDR3 region has the DNA TGTGCCTGGAGCAGACAGGGTTTGGGAAACACCATATATTTT. The full variable domain, completed using reference TRBV30 and TRBJ1-3, is SQTIHQWPATLVQPVGSPLSLECTVEGTSNPNLYWYRQAAGRGLQLLFYSVGIGQISSEVPQNLSASRPQDRQFILSSKKLLLSDSGFYLCAWSRQGLGNTIYFGEGSWLTVV.

The gene calls are TRBV6-5 and TRBJ1-2, with D possibly being TRBD1 (6 bases). The CDR3 contains 14 residues. The V gene's germline CDR1 is MNHEY and CDR2 SVGAGI. Between the trimmed V and J ends, which lost 6 bases and 1 base, there was a span of 12 bases. CDR3 nucleotide sequence: TGTGCCAGCAGCAAAGGACAGTTTAACTATGGCTACACCTTC. Translating it yields CASSKGQFNYGYTF.

The V call is TRBV21-1, the J call TRBJ2-3; TRBD2, the table's D call, lacks a check against the DNA. TRBV21-1 is a listed pseudogene. This CDR3 contains 19 residues. CDR3: CASSKGPMGRREWPDTQYF. CDR3 in DNA: TGTGCCAGCAGCAAAGGCCCTATGGGTCGGCGGGAGTGGCCAGATACGCAGTATTTT.

The CDR3 region has the DNA TGTGCCAGCAGTTCCCTCAATTTACAGGGTTACGAGCAGTACTTC. Translating gives CASSSLNLQGYEQYF. The chain uses TRBV28 and TRBJ2-7; perhaps TRBD1 as D (6 bases). V was pared by 4 bases and J by 4 bases, with 17 bases between. The CDR3 covers 15 residues. CDR1 and CDR2 (germline): MDHEN, SYDVKM.

The table lists this clone with a count of one. CDR3 region: CASSQEGTSRSYEQYF. The CDR3, as DNA: TGTGCCAGCAGCCAGGAGGGGACTAGCCGATCCTACGAGCAGTACTTC. The chain couples TRBV7-9 to TRBJ2-7, with 9 bases identical to TRBD2. The germline V gene has CDR1 SEHNR and CDR2 FQNEAQ (reference sequence). This CDR3 contains 16 residues. The V segment lost 5 bases and the J segment 1 base; nucleotides outside the gene matches: 9.

V gene TRBV19 combines with J gene TRBJ1-1, with a tentative D call TRBD1 (5 bases). This CDR3 contains 14 residues. Germline CDR1 reads LNHDA; CDR2 reads SQIVND (reference sequence). The V end lost 9 bases, the J end lost 4 bases, and 18 bases lay between the germline ends. CDR3: CASHGTQGSTEAFF. The CDR3 DNA reads as TGTGCCAGCCACGGGACGCAGGGTAGCACTGAAGCTTTCTTT.

This chain joins TRBV7-9 and TRBJ1-2; D gene ambiguous. CDR1 is SEHNR, CDR2 FQNEAQ, per germline (reference sequence). The CDR3 extends over 13 amino acids. Trimming removed 3 bases at V and 2 bases at J, with 7 bases between. The CDR3 DNA is TGTGCCAGCAGCTTTCAGACGAACTATGGCTACACCTTC. Protein: CASSFQTNYGYTF.

The rearrangement joins TRBV11-2 to TRBJ2-7; 12 nucleotides align to TRBD2. CDR3 length: 15 residues. Trimming took 5 bases from V and 4 from J; bases not matched to a gene: 6. Looked up from germline, CDR1 is SGHAT and CDR2 is FQNNGV. The CDR3 reads CASSLLAGGIYEQYF. As DNA, the CDR3 is TGTGCCAGCAGCCTTCTAGCGGGAGGGATATACGAGCAGTACTTC.

The J gene is TRBJ1-5, the V gene TRBV7-3; 8 positions agree with TRBD1. This CDR3 is built from 13 residues. After removal of 5 bases from V and 5 bases from J, the junction contained 2 bases not matched to a gene. Germline V gives CDR1 SGHTA, CDR2 FQGTGA. DNA of the CDR3: TGTGCCAGCAGCCTGGACAGGGATCAGCCCCAGCATTTT. This translates into CASSLDRDQPQHF.

The table lists this clone with a few counts. V is TRBV5-4 and J is TRBJ2-3; possibly TRBD2 for D (6 bases). With 4 bases removed from V and 10 bases from J, the gap between germline ends came to 13 bases. CDR1 and CDR2 from the germline V gene are SGHNT and YYREEE (reference sequence). This CDR3 spans 12 amino acids. This CDR3 reads CASSPPGGAQYF. The CDR3 DNA sequence: TGTGCCAGCAGCCCGCCCGGAGGGGCGCAGTATTTT.

The chain has TRBV10-3 and TRBJ1-1, with D perhaps matching TRBD1 (5 bases). The V end was cut by 8 bases, the J end by 0 bases, with 13 bases between. There are 14 residues in the CDR3. Germline CDR1 reads ENHRY; CDR2 reads SYGVKD. The CDR3 protein is CAIGGGKVNTEAFF. DNA for the CDR3: TGTGCCATCGGTGGGGGAAAGGTGAACACTGAAGCTTTCTTT.

This clone was recorded once. The J gene is TRBJ2-1, the V gene TRBV6-4; D not resolved. CDR3 length: 15 residues. The V and J ends lost 3 bases and 0 bases respectively, with 9 bases between them. The germline V gene has CDR1 MRHNA and CDR2 SNTAGT. The CDR3 sequence: CASSELPSSYNEQFF. The CDR3 DNA is TGTGCCAGCAGTGAACTTCCCAGCTCCTACAATGAGCAGTTCTTC.

The V call is TRBV7-9, the J call TRBJ1-6; D gene uncertain. CDR1 is SEHNR and CDR2 is FQNEAQ in the germline V gene (reference sequence). This CDR3 is 13 amino acids long. V was shortened by 1 base and J by 8 bases, with 6 bases between the two germline ends. The CDR3 nucleotides read TGTGCCAGCAGCTTAGAGGGAGATTCACCCCTCCACTTT. Protein: CASSLEGDSPLHF.

In its sample, this clone was seen a few times. This rearrangement joins TRBV28 to TRBJ1-2, with 12 bases fitting TRBD1. The junction had 13 bases not matched to a gene; V was cut back by 3 bases and J by 8 bases. CDR1 and CDR2 from the germline V gene are MDHEN and SYDVKM. There are 17 residues in the CDR3. For the CDR3, the DNA is TGTGCCAGCAGTTTCACCCCCGGGACAGGGGGCGCAAACGGCTACACCTTC. Residues: CASSFTPGTGGANGYTF.